Here is one T cell receptor beta chain with its context. This record belongs to a study of blood T cell repertoires in COVID-19. Trimming cost V 6 bases and J 5 bases; bases outside gene matches: 5. Germline assignment: CDR1 SGHAT and CDR2 FQDESV (reference sequence). This CDR3 region has 13 residues. Sequencing was performed with immunoSEQ multiplex PCR; in TCRdb, only in-frame clones are kept and a portion is missing. The sample has around 200,000 clones, nearly 90% seen once. The chain combines TRBV11-1 with TRBJ2-7; TRBD1 agrees at 9 bases. Source material: peripheral blood. This receptor was taken from a woman younger than 35 who had recovered from COVID-19. The CDR3 DNA reads as TGTGCCAGCAGGTTGACAGGGGGAAACGAGCAGTACTTC. This encodes CASRLTGGNEQYF.